The rows below give T cell receptor beta chains drawn from one sample of a study of T cell changes during pregnancy in multiple sclerosis. Generated by immunoSEQ multiplex PCR, the TCRdb table keeps only in-frame clones and is missing some. The sample yields more than 65,000 clones, 75% to 95% seen once. The sequencing used CD4+ T cells from peripheral blood mononuclear cells, collected before pregnancy. Source of these receptors: a female donor with multiple sclerosis, enrolled in a pregnancy study. Each CDR3 is given with its conserved first and last residue. D genes are given only for firm matches. Some rows mark clone size as missing; the rest say once, few, many or name a class of expanded clone.

cdr3_aa cdr3_nt clone_size v_call d_call j_call
CAWSSGGSLSYEQYF TGTGCCTGGAGCTCAGGGGGCTCCCTCTCCTACGAGCAGTACTTC . TRBV30 TRBD1 TRBJ2-7
CATSTSGRARSTDTQYF TGTGCCACTTCCACTAGCGGGAGGGCCCGTTCCACAGATACGCAGTATTTT . TRBV28 TRBD2 TRBJ2-3
CASITLGTSGRANYEQYF TGTGCCAGCATTACCCTGGGGACTAGCGGGAGGGCTAACTACGAGCAGTACTTC . TRBV27 TRBD2 TRBJ2-7
CASSLEVAGANEQFF TGCGCCAGCAGCTTGGAAGTAGCGGGGGCGAATGAGCAGTTCTTC . TRBV5-1 TRBD2 TRBJ2-1
CASGFGTGEETQYF TGCGCCAGTGGGTTTGGGACAGGGGAAGAGACCCAGTACTTC . TRBV5-1 TRBD1 TRBJ2-5
CASSPEGQASYGYTF TGTGCCAGCTCACCTGAAGGACAGGCTAGCTATGGCTACACCTTC . TRBV18 TRBD1 TRBJ1-2
CASSLEPGGLYEQYF TGTGCCAGCAGCTTAGAACCGGGAGGGCTGTACGAGCAGTACTTC . TRBV7-2 TRBD2 TRBJ2-7
CASSQNRLGNEKLFF TGTGCCAGCAGTCAAAACAGGTTGGGGAATGAAAAACTGTTTTTT . TRBV27 . TRBJ1-4
CASSSGLAGQETQYF TGTGCCAGCAGCTCGGGACTAGCGGGCCAAGAGACCCAGTACTTC once TRBV11-2 TRBD2 TRBJ2-5
CASSWTSGSKTQYF TGTGCCAGCAGCTGGACTAGCGGGAGCAAGACCCAGTACTTC once TRBV5-6 TRBD2 TRBJ2-5
CATSREAFSHEKLFF TGTGCCACCAGCAGGGAGGCCTTCAGCCATGAAAAACTGTTTTTT . TRBV15 . TRBJ1-4
CASSQVPGLAKFNEQFF TGTGCCAGCAGCCAAGTACCGGGACTAGCAAAGTTCAATGAGCAGTTCTTC . TRBV14 TRBD2 TRBJ2-1
CACRGAFLSGANVLTF TGTGCCTGCCGGGGGGCGTTTCTGTCTGGGGCCAACGTCCTGACTTTC . TRBV30 . TRBJ2-6
CASRTRGAAETQYF TGTGCCAGCAGGACCAGGGGGGCTGCGGAGACCCAGTACTTC . TRBV2 . TRBJ2-5
CASSDNAVAKNIQYF TGTGCCAGCTCAGACAATGCAGTAGCCAAAAACATTCAGTACTTC once TRBV2 . TRBJ2-4
CASSGGPRAYYGYTF TGTGCCAGCAGCGGAGGGCCGAGGGCCTACTATGGCTACACCTTC . TRBV9 . TRBJ1-2